This is a list of T cell receptor beta chains from one sample in a study of shared clonotypes between healthy human individuals. The protocol was immunoSEQ multiplex PCR, while the TCRdb copy is restricted to in-frame clones and leaves out a portion. Of 1 million to 1.3 million clones listed, 70% to 80% were seen once; the top ten hold roughly 0.57%. The sequencing input was memory CD4+ T cells from PBMCs. The receptors stem from a man in his late teens or twenties in good health. Some clones in this sample may be carry-over from other donors' samples. Both conserved end residues are part of each CDR3. A D gene is named only where the DNA matches it firmly. Size tells how often a clone was seen (once, few, many) or the class of an expanded clone, and some rows leave it out.

len: 10; v_gene: TRBV30; abundance: -; d_gene: -; j_gene: TRBJ1-2; CDR3aa: CAWSEQANTF; CDR3nt: TGTGCCTGGAGCGAACAGGCCAACACCTTC
len: 14; v_gene: TRBV7-2; abundance: -; d_gene: -; j_gene: TRBJ1-5; CDR3aa: CASSLTGYNQPQHF; CDR3nt: TGTGCCAGCAGCCTAACAGGTTATAATCAGCCCCAGCATTTT
len: 13; v_gene: TRBV27; abundance: many; d_gene: -; j_gene: TRBJ1-2; CDR3aa: CASRQTEKNRYTF; CDR3nt: TGTGCCAGCAGGCAGACTGAAAAAAACCGCTACACCTTC
len: 15; v_gene: TRBV6-1; abundance: -; d_gene: -; j_gene: TRBJ2-7; CDR3aa: CASSGPGRGSYEQYF; CDR3nt: TGTGCCAGCAGTGGCCCGGGAAGGGGGTCCTACGAGCAGTACTTC
len: 14; v_gene: TRBV18; abundance: -; d_gene: TRBD1; j_gene: TRBJ1-2; CDR3aa: CASSPEQGDYGYTF; CDR3nt: TGTGCCAGCTCACCAGAACAGGGGGACTATGGCTACACCTTC
len: 12; v_gene: TRBV28; abundance: once; d_gene: -; j_gene: TRBJ2-7; CDR3aa: CASSLGRGEQYF; CDR3nt: TGTGCCAGCAGTTTGGGCAGGGGCGAGCAGTACTTC
len: 14; v_gene: TRBV5-1; abundance: -; d_gene: -; j_gene: TRBJ1-3; CDR3aa: CASSLGGDGNTIYF; CDR3nt: TGCGCCAGCAGCCTCGGGGGTGACGGAAACACCATATATTTT
len: 18; v_gene: TRBV11-3; abundance: -; d_gene: TRBD1; j_gene: TRBJ2-2; CDR3aa: CASSLVGSAGGNTGELFF; CDR3nt: TGTGCCAGCAGCTTAGTAGGAAGCGCAGGGGGGAACACCGGGGAGCTGTTTTTT
len: 18; v_gene: TRBV4-2; abundance: -; d_gene: TRBD2; j_gene: TRBJ2-5; CDR3aa: CASSQSGLAGTLGETQYF; CDR3nt: TGTGCCAGCAGCCAATCCGGACTAGCGGGTACCTTGGGGGAGACCCAGTACTTC
len: 19; v_gene: TRBV28; abundance: -; d_gene: -; j_gene: TRBJ1-5; CDR3aa: CASSSLRGGKNRLNQPQHF; CDR3nt: TGTGCCAGCAGTTCCCTTCGCGGGGGCAAAAACCGCCTGAATCAGCCCCAGCATTTT
len: 13; v_gene: TRBV30; abundance: -; d_gene: -; j_gene: TRBJ2-3; CDR3aa: CAWTHPWTDTQYF; CDR3nt: TGTGCCTGGACTCACCCTTGGACAGATACGCAGTATTTT
len: 17; v_gene: TRBV9; abundance: -; d_gene: TRBD1; j_gene: TRBJ1-4; CDR3aa: CASSVPGQVATNEKLFF; CDR3nt: TGTGCCAGCAGCGTGCCGGGACAGGTTGCAACTAATGAAAAACTGTTTTTT
len: 15; v_gene: TRBV2; abundance: -; d_gene: -; j_gene: TRBJ2-1; CDR3aa: CASSATGLPYNEQFF; CDR3nt: TGTGCCAGCAGTGCGACGGGACTTCCCTACAATGAGCAGTTCTTC
len: 15; v_gene: TRBV5-4; abundance: many; d_gene: -; j_gene: TRBJ2-7; CDR3aa: CASSSGTQGGYEQYF; CDR3nt: TGTGCCAGCAGCTCCGGGACTCAGGGGGGCTACGAGCAGTACTTC
len: 13; v_gene: TRBV9; abundance: -; d_gene: TRBD2; j_gene: TRBJ2-7; CDR3aa: CASSPGGSYEQYF; CDR3nt: TGTGCCAGCAGCCCGGGGGGCTCCTACGAGCAGTACTTC
len: 14; v_gene: TRBV4-3; abundance: few; d_gene: -; j_gene: TRBJ1-5; CDR3aa: CASSQDILNQPQHF; CDR3nt: TGCGCCAGCAGCCAAGATATACTTAATCAGCCCCAGCATTTT
len: 13; v_gene: TRBV18; abundance: -; d_gene: -; j_gene: TRBJ1-1; CDR3aa: CASSPTLNTEAFF; CDR3nt: TGTGCCAGCTCACCAACTCTGAACACTGAAGCTTTCTTT
len: 15; v_gene: TRBV11-2; abundance: few; d_gene: -; j_gene: TRBJ2-3; CDR3aa: CASSSQRVGTDTQYF; CDR3nt: TGTGCCAGCAGCTCACAAAGAGTGGGTACAGATACGCAGTATTTT
len: 15; v_gene: TRBV6-5; abundance: -; d_gene: TRBD2; j_gene: TRBJ2-3; CDR3aa: CASSYQGLATDTQYF; CDR3nt: TGTGCCAGCAGTTACCAGGGACTAGCAACGGATACGCAGTATTTT
len: 16; v_gene: TRBV28; abundance: -; d_gene: TRBD2; j_gene: TRBJ2-5; CDR3aa: CASSPSGRVVQETQYF; CDR3nt: TGTGCCAGCAGTCCTAGCGGGAGGGTTGTACAAGAGACCCAGTACTTC
len: 16; v_gene: TRBV18; abundance: -; d_gene: -; j_gene: TRBJ2-3; CDR3aa: CASSPPYGGLSDTQYF; CDR3nt: TGTGCCAGCTCACCACCGTACGGAGGTTTATCAGATACGCAGTATTTT